Presented here are 17 T cell receptor beta chains from one specimen sequenced in a study of T cells in Graves' hyperthyroidism and ophthalmopathy. Regions amplified from RNA transcripts were the TCR beta CDR3 regions. HTBI primers drove first-round RT-PCR of the TCR CDR3. Each CDR3 protein gets one entry after TCRdb re-called the multiplex PCR reads with MiXCR. This sample has nearly 750,000 distinct CDR3 sequences; approximately 36% occur once, and the top ten carry around a third. The sample comprised blood. The receptor set was obtained from a woman aged 35 to 49 with Graves' hyperthyroidism.

This clonotype was seen only a few times. The chain carries TRBV12-3 or TRBV12-4 and TRBJ1-2; no firm D call. The CDR3 consists of 12 residues. Between the trimmed V and J ends, which lost 7 bases and 6 bases, there was a span of 12 bases. The CDR3 sequence is CASKASRDGYTF. DNA of the CDR3: TGTGCCAGCAAGGCGTCCCGTGATGGCTACACCTTC.

The rearrangement links TRBV6-5 to TRBJ2-7; 8 nucleotides agree with TRBD2. Germline CDR1 and CDR2: MNHEY and SVGAGI. The CDR3 is made up of 14 amino acids. The ends lost 4 bases at V and 3 bases at J; junction bases unmatched: 5. The CDR3: CASSLLAGHYEQYF. The CDR3 bases are TGTGCCAGCAGTTTGCTAGCGGGCCACTACGAGCAGTACTTC.

The sample holds a few counts of this clonotype. The V and J genes are TRBV12-3 or TRBV12-4 and TRBJ1-2, with 8 positions matching TRBD1. The CDR3 extends over 15 amino acids. The V and J ends lost 2 bases and 7 bases, in that order; junction bases with no gene match: 9. The CDR3 is CASSLRQGSISGYTF. The CDR3 coding sequence is TGTGCCAGCAGTTTAAGACAGGGGTCTATTAGTGGCTACACCTTC.

This rearrangement joins TRBV15 to TRBJ1-2, with D possibly being TRBD1 (6 bases). The CDR3 is 13 amino acids. Germline-derived CDR1 and CDR2 are LNHNV and YYDKDF (reference sequence). Trimming cost V 1 base and J 7 bases, with 10 bases left between them. CDR3 residues: CATSRGGGSGYTF. In DNA form, the CDR3 reads TGTGCCACCAGCAGAGGTGGGGGCTCTGGCTACACCTTC.

This sequence joins TRBV5-8 and TRBJ1-1; 7 bases line up with TRBD1. V gave up 5 bases and J gave up 4 bases; unmatched junction bases: 11. The CDR3 has 15 amino acids. Germline V lookup: CDR1 SGHTS, CDR2 YDEGEE. The CDR3 region is CASRQGPTGGTEAFF. CDR3 sequence (DNA): TGTGCCAGCAGACAGGGGCCCACTGGCGGCACTGAAGCTTTCTTT.

This clonotype was counted between two and nine times. CDR3 amino acids: CSAKREDRAYEQYF. CDR3 DNA: TGCAGTGCGAAACGGGAAGACCGAGCCTACGAGCAGTACTTC. J is TRBJ2-7 and V is TRBV20-1, with D tentatively TRBD2 (5 bases). The CDR3 extends over 14 amino acids. V was cut by 6 bases and J by 2 bases, with 17 bases left in between. The germline gives CDR1 DFQATT, CDR2 SNEGSKA (reference sequence).

About this clonotype itself: A clone one base away is much larger, so this may be a read error. The chain is built from TRBV10-3 and TRBJ2-5; D is uncertain. Looked up from germline, CDR1 is ENHRY and CDR2 is SYGVKD. CDR3 length: 16 amino acids. V was trimmed by 3 bases and J by 2 bases, leaving 16 bases between them. CDR3 in amino acids: CAISEVGLWSQETQYF. CDR3 DNA sequence: TGTGCCATCAGTGAAGTCGGCTTGTGGAGTCAAGAGACCCAGTACTTC.

The chain links TRBV6-2 or TRBV6-3 to TRBJ2-6, with TRBD1 matching 9 bases. The germline V gene has CDR1 MNHEY and CDR2 SVGEGT. The CDR3 covers 15 residues. J was trimmed by 3 bases and V by 4 bases; bases with no gene match: 1. CDR3: CASSWTGDGANVLTF. The CDR3 DNA reads TGTGCCAGCAGTTGGACAGGGGATGGGGCCAACGTCCTGACTTTC.

This clonotype was found a few times. This chain links TRBV4-1 with TRBJ2-7; 8 bases agree with TRBD1. Germline values: CDR1 MGHRA, CDR2 YSYEKL. CDR3 length equals 16 residues. With 5 bases clipped from V and 2 bases from J, the junction kept 11 bases outside the gene matches. The CDR3 sequence is CASSSRTGTGPYEQYF. CDR3 DNA: TGCGCCAGCAGCTCTCGCACCGGGACAGGTCCCTACGAGCAGTACTTC.

The chain uses TRBV29-1 and TRBJ1-2; possible D gene TRBD1, 5 bases. V was cut by 6 bases and J by 2 bases, with 10 bases left in between. Per the germline V gene, CDR1 is SQVTM and CDR2 is ANQGSEA. This CDR3 spans 12 amino acids. CDR3 amino acids: CSVDSLNYGYTF. CDR3 nucleotide sequence: TGCAGCGTAGACAGCTTGAACTATGGCTACACCTTC.

As to this clonotype: A junction end diverges from the germline sequence, so it may reflect a read error. The V call is TRBV6-5, the J call TRBJ1-1; 12 nucleotides align to TRBD1. Per germline, CDR1 MNHEY and CDR2 SVGAGI. The CDR3 length is 15 residues. CDR3 residues: CAISGRDRGRTEAFF. In DNA, the CDR3 is TGTGCCATCAGTGGCCGGGACAGGGGGCGTACTGAAGCTTTCTTT.

As regards this clonotype: A much larger clone sits a single nucleotide away, making a read error possible. J is TRBJ2-6 and V is TRBV4-3, with TRBD1 identical over 8 bases. CDR1 and CDR2 (germline): LGHNA, YSLEER. With 7 bases clipped from V and 8 bases from J, the junction kept 10 bases outside the gene matches. This CDR3 comprises 15 residues. The CDR3 nucleotides are TGCGCCAGCACCGAGACAGGGGCCGGGACCAACGTCCTGACTTTC. Its translation is CASTETGAGTNVLTF.

This clonotype was picked up a small number of times. This chain connects TRBV14 to TRBJ1-5; D is uncertain. CDR1 SGHDN and CDR2 FVKESK come from the germline V gene. V was cut by 3 bases and J by 1 base, with 16 bases left in between. This CDR3 region has 17 residues. The CDR3 region is CASSQETFGESNQPQHF. The CDR3 DNA is TGTGCCAGCAGCCAGGAGACTTTCGGGGAGAGCAATCAGCCCCAGCATTTT.

The chain recombines TRBV10-1 with TRBJ1-1, with a possible D match to TRBD1 (6 bases). V shed 7 bases and J shed 6 bases, with 15 bases lying between them. The CDR3 has 13 residues. The germline V gene encodes CDR1 WNHNN and CDR2 SYGVQD (reference sequence). CDR3 sequence (DNA): TGCGCCAGCATGAAGGGGGGCAGCCCTGAAGCTTTCTTT. Its translation is CASMKGGSPEAFF.

J is TRBJ2-7 and V is TRBV10-3; 9 bases match TRBD2. The CDR3 runs 14 residues. V shed 5 bases, J shed 5 bases, and the junction held 7 bases outside the gene matches. The germline V gene encodes CDR1 ENHRY and CDR2 SYGVKD. The chain's CDR3 is CAISYWLAGNEQYF. Written as DNA, the CDR3 is TGTGCCATCAGTTACTGGCTAGCGGGGAACGAGCAGTACTTC.

This clonotype was recorded a few times. V gene TRBV24-1 combines with J gene TRBJ1-2; D possibly corresponds to TRBD1 (5 bases). The V gene lost 11 bases and the J gene lost 6 bases, with 18 bases spanning the gap. CDR1 KGHDR and CDR2 SFDVKD come from the germline V gene. This CDR3 contains 13 residues. The CDR3 sequence: CASGNWGLHGYTF. CDR3 DNA: TGTGCCAGCGGTAATTGGGGCTTACATGGCTACACCTTC.

This clonotype was detected a few times. This rearrangement joins TRBV7-9 to TRBJ1-5, with TRBD1 matching over 7 bases. J lost 0 bases, V lost 5 bases, and 10 bases had no gene match. This CDR3 spans 17 amino acids. Germline V gene data show CDR1 as SEHNR and CDR2 as FQNEAQ (reference sequence). CDR3: CASSGDREGDSNQPQHF. CDR3 in DNA: TGTGCCAGCAGCGGAGACAGGGAAGGGGATAGCAATCAGCCCCAGCATTTT. Variable domain in full (rest from reference TRBV7-9 and TRBJ1-5): DTGVSQNPRHKITKRGQNVTFRCDPISEHNRLYWYRQTLGQGPEFLTYFQNEAQLEKSRLLSDRFSAERPKGSFSTLEIQRTEQGDSAMYLCASSGDREGDSNQPQHFGDGTRLSIL.